The T cell receptor beta chain under discussion was sequenced for a study of CD8 T cells in ankylosing spondylitis. Between the trimmed V and J ends, which lost 5 bases and 4 bases, there was a span of 12 bases. This CDR3 spans 14 amino acids. One entry per CDR3 protein, called by TCRdb with MiXCR from the 5' RACE reads. The sample lists 350,000 to 400,000 distinct CDR3 sequences; approximately 22% were seen once. This clonotype has more than one count but fewer than ten. V is TRBV12-3 or TRBV12-4 and J is TRBJ2-1; D might be TRBD1 (6 bases). The sequencing input was blood, either unsorted or a sorted T cell fraction (not recorded which). The TCR was taken from a male donor with ankylosing spondylitis or in good health (not recorded which). CDR3 amino acids: CASSVFGQYNEQFF. In DNA form, the CDR3 reads TGTGCCAGCAGTGTATTCGGACAGTACAATGAGCAGTTCTTC.